This T cell receptor beta chain is from a study of blood T cell repertoires in COVID-19. Study as a whole: Samples representing acute and convalescent COVID-19 were sourced from the United States, Italy and Spain.

This CDR3 spans 16 amino acids. In germline, CDR1 is MNHEY, CDR2 SMNVEV (reference sequence). V was cut by 6 bases and J by 4 bases, with 18 bases left in between. In the authors' workflow: Amplification of reference gene primers provided the estimated nucleated cell counts. TCRdb's table, derived via immunoSEQ multiplex PCR, lists solely in-frame clones and lacks some. Clonal size and the V and J genes are those of that table, whereas D and trimming came from the DNA. Counted here are roughly 190,000 clones, over 80% occurring once; the ten biggest clones make up about 3.3%. Enrolled through a virtual design, the participants were between about 18 and 100 years of age and came from approximately 25 US areas. Exposed study participants had met a COVID-19 case within 2 weeks before entry.

This chain links TRBV27 with TRBJ1-4; D is perhaps TRBD1 (5 bases). The TCR was taken from a woman aged 30 to 39 who had been exposed to COVID-19. The sample taken for sequencing was PBMCs or T cells enriched from blood (not recorded which). CDR3 DNA sequence: TGTGCCAGCAGATCCGAGTATTTCGGGGGTAATGAAAAACTGTTTTTT. This translates into CASRSEYFGGNEKLFF.